This TCR beta chain was retrieved from a study of cytomegalovirus exposure and HLA in healthy donors. The study's findings and limits: Analysis performed later found 16,000 or so TCR beta sequences associated with HLA alleles at 0.05 false discovery rate.

Details on this clone: Its antigen is unknown.

The primer mix had 60 Vbeta and 13 Jbeta primers. Produced via immunoSEQ multiplex PCR; TCRdb's table is partial and in-frame only. The sample contains approximately 110,000 clones, about two thirds of which appear only once. Germline V gene data show CDR1 as MNHEY and CDR2 as SVGAGI. The CDR3 contains 11 residues. V lost 6 bases to trimming and J lost 11 bases, with 11 bases between them. The TCR sequence derives from a man between 60 and 75 years old in good health and CMV-seropositive. Sequenced material: PBMCs. V and J are TRBV6-5 and TRBJ1-5, with D hard to call. CDR3 in amino acids: CASSADLTQHF. The DNA for the CDR3 is TGTGCCAGCAGCGCCGACTTAACCCAGCATTTT.